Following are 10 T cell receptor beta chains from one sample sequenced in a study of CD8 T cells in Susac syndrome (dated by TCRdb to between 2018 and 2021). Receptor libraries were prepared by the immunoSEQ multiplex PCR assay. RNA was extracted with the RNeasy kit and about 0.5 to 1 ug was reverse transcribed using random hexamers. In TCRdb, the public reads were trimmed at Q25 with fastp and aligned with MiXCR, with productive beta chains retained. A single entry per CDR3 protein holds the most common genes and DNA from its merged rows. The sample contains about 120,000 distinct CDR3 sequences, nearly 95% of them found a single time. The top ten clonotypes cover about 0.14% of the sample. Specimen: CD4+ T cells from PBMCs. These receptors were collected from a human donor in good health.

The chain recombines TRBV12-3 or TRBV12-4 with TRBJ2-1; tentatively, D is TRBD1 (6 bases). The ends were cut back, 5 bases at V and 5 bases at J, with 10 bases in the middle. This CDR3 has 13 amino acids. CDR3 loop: CASSPDSNNEQFF. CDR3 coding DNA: TGTGCCAGCAGTCCGGACAGTAACAATGAGCAGTTCTTC.

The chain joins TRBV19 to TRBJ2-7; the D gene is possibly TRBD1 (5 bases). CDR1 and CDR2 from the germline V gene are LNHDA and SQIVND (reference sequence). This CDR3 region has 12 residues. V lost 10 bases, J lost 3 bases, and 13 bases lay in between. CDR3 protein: CAKQDLRYEQYF. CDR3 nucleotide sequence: TGTGCCAAACAGGATCTACGCTACGAGCAGTACTTC. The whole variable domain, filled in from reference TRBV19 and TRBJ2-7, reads DGGITQSPKYLFRKEGQNVTLSCEQNLNHDAMYWYRQDPGQGLRLIYYSQIVNDFQKGDIAEGYSVSREKKESFPLTVTSAQKNPTAFYLCAKQDLRYEQYFGPGTRLTVT.

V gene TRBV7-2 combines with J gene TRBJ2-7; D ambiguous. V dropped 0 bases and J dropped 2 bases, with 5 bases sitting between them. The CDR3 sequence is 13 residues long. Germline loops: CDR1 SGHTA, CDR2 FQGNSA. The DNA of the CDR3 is TGTGCCAGCAGCTTAGCAGGGCCCTACGAGCAGTACTTC. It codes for CASSLAGPYEQYF.

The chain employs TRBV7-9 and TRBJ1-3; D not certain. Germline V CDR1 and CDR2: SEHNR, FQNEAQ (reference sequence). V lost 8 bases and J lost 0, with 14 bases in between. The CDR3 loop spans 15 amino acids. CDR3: CASPLAGTSGNTIYF. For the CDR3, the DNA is TGTGCCAGCCCATTAGCCGGCACCTCTGGAAACACCATATATTTT. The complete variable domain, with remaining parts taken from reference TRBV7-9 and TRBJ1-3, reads DTGVSQNPRHKITKRGQNVTFRCDPISEHNRLYWYRQTLGQGPEFLTYFQNEAQLEKSRLLSDRFSAERPKGSFSTLEIQRTEQGDSAMYLCASPLAGTSGNTIYFGEGSWLTVV.

The CDR3 DNA reads as TGCAGCGCGGGGGGGGGTGTGAGCTATGGCTACACCTTC. This codes for CSAGGGVSYGYTF. The chain combines TRBV20-1 with TRBJ1-2; tentative D call: TRBD1 (5 bases). The CDR3 is 13 amino acids. Germline V gene data show CDR1 as DFQATT and CDR2 as SNEGSKA (reference sequence).

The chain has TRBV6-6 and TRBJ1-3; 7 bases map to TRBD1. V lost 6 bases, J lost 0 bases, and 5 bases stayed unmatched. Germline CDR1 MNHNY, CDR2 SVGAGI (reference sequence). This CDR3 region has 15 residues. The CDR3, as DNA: TGTGCCAGCAGCCAGGACAGGAACTCTGGAAACACCATATATTTT. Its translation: CASSQDRNSGNTIYF.

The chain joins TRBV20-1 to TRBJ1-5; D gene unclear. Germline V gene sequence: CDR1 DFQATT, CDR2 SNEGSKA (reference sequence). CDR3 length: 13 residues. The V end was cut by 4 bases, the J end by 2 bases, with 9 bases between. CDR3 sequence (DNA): TGCAGTGCTATACAACCGGGCAATCAGCCCCAGCATTTT. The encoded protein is CSAIQPGNQPQHF.

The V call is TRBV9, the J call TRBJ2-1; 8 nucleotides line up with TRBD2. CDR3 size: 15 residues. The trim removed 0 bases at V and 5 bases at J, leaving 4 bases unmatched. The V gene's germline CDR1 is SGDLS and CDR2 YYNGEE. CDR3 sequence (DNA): TGTGCCAGCAGCGTAGGGGCTAGCGGGCACAATGAGCAGTTCTTC. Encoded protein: CASSVGASGHNEQFF.

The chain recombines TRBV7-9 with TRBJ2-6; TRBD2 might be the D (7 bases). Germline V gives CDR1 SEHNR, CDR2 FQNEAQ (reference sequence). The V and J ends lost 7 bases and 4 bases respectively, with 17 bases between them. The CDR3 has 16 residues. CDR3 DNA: TGTGCCAGCAAGCGGGACATCTTTTGGGGGGCCAACGTCCTGACTTTC. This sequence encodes CASKRDIFWGANVLTF. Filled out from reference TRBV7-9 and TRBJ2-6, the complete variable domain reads DTGVSQNPRHKITKRGQNVTFRCDPISEHNRLYWYRQTLGQGPEFLTYFQNEAQLEKSRLLSDRFSAERPKGSFSTLEIQRTEQGDSAMYLCASKRDIFWGANVLTFGAGSRLTVL.

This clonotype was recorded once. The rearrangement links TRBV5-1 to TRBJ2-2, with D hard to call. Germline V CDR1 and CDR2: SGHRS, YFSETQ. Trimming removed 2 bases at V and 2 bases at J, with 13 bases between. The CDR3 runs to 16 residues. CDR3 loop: CASSLLAVPNTGELFF. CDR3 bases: TGCGCCAGCAGCTTACTGGCCGTCCCTAACACCGGGGAGCTGTTTTTT.